This record looks at one T cell receptor beta chain sequence and its context. The record originates from a study of blood T cell repertoires in COVID-19. The overall study: Samples of COVID-19 (acute and convalescent) were obtained from the United States, Italy and Spain. The cDNA or gDNA used as material had been derived from T cells, B-cell-depleted T cells, or PBMCs.

Germline loops: CDR1 SGHNT, CDR2 YENEEA. V shed 6 bases and J 0 bases; nucleotides not matched to a gene: 18. The CDR3 has 20 amino acids. As processed by the authors: Using reference gene primer amplification, nucleated cell counts were estimated. The method was immunoSEQ multiplex PCR; TCRdb's version includes in-frame clones alone and lacks a portion of them. V, J and clone size were drawn from that table, and D and trimming were deduced from the DNA. The data contain about 280,000 clones, about nine tenths of them seen just once; the ten biggest clones take up about 8.6%. This clonotype originated in a man in his forties with active or convalescent COVID-19. The chain recombines TRBV11-3 with TRBJ2-3; 10 nucleotides line up with TRBD2. The sample was peripheral blood. CDR3 in amino acids: CASRDRGGVLAGISTDTQYF. The DNA for the CDR3 is TGTGCCAGCAGGGATAGAGGGGGGGTACTAGCGGGAATTAGCACAGATACGCAGTATTTT.